A single sample gave rise to the 26 T cell receptor beta chains below, sequenced in a study of T cell repertoires in cytomegalovirus infection (dated by TCRdb to the late 2010s). TCRdb records Illumina HiSeq 1500 as the sequencer. Clones were called with MiXCR by TCRdb after fastp trimmed the public reads at Q25, and only in-frame beta chains were retained. Entries are consolidated by CDR3 protein sequence, retaining the most common genes and DNA. This sample has about 770,000 distinct CDR3 sequences in its table, and about 27% of those were observed once. The biggest ten clones account for 13% of the sample. This specimen's treatment or condition label, per the study, means: in vitro stimulation with specific CMV peptide epitopes to enrich CMV-specific T cells. No cognate antigen is known for these TCRs. The sequences come from cultured CD8+ T cells from PBMCs, collected from culture after CMV antigen stimulation. Receptors originate from a human donor in good health (CMV status not recorded). Some clones in this sample may be carry-over from other donors' samples.

The chain couples TRBV10-3 to TRBJ2-1, with D unresolved. Trimming pared 0 bases from V and 4 bases from J, leaving 4 bases between. Germline V gives CDR1 ENHRY, CDR2 SYGVKD. This CDR3 has 13 residues. Here the CDR3 reads CAISESQYNEQFF. CDR3 DNA sequence: TGTGCCATCAGTGAGTCTCAGTACAATGAGCAGTTCTTC.

This chain connects TRBV12-3 or TRBV12-4 to TRBJ2-1; 7 positions match TRBD2. V shed 4 bases, J shed 0 bases, and the junction held 3 bases outside the gene matches. The CDR3 sequence is 15 residues long. The CDR3 loop reads CASSSGTNSYNEQFF. The DNA of the CDR3 is TGTGCCAGCAGTTCCGGGACTAACTCCTACAATGAGCAGTTCTTC.

This clonotype was seen a handful of times. This chain joins TRBV12-3 or TRBV12-4 and TRBJ1-5, with D perhaps TRBD1 (5 bases). The CDR3 has 16 amino acids. V lost 4 bases and J 0 bases, leaving 13 bases between the germline ends. The CDR3 protein is CASSSSDTYSNQPQHF. CDR3 nucleotides: TGTGCCAGCAGTTCCTCGGACACATATAGCAATCAGCCCCAGCATTTT.

The V gene is TRBV10-3, the J gene TRBJ2-1, with D perhaps matching TRBD2 (6 bases). Germline V gene sequence: CDR1 ENHRY, CDR2 SYGVKD. CDR3 length equals 16 residues. Trimming cost V 3 bases and J 7 bases, with 19 bases left between them. The CDR3 reads CAISDSLGWGENEQFF. The DNA of the CDR3 is TGTGCCATCAGTGATTCTCTAGGGTGGGGGGAGAATGAGCAGTTCTTC.

The V and J genes are TRBV27 and TRBJ1-1; 7 nucleotides align to TRBD1. Trimming took 5 bases from V and 3 from J; bases not matched to a gene: 9. Germline V gene lookup returns CDR1 MNHEY and CDR2 SMNVEV (reference sequence). The CDR3 consists of 15 residues. CDR3 sequence (DNA): TGTGCCAGCAGTAACCCTTGGGACAGCCACACTGAAGCTTTCTTT. It codes for CASSNPWDSHTEAFF.

CDR3 amino acids: CASRDSSQETQYF. Written as DNA, the CDR3 is TGTGCCAGCAGGGACAGTTCCCAAGAGACCCAGTACTTC. This rearrangement joins TRBV6-5 to TRBJ2-5; possibly TRBD1 for D (6 bases). V was clipped by 6 bases and J by 1 base, with 9 bases between them. CDR1 MNHEY and CDR2 SVGAGI come from the germline V gene. The CDR3 is 13 amino acids.

The chain carries TRBV7-9 and TRBJ1-4; D is possibly TRBD1 (6 bases). Trimming stripped 2 bases from V and 5 bases from J, with 15 bases between. CDR1 is SEHNR and CDR2 is FQNEAQ in the germline V gene (reference sequence). The length of the CDR3 is 16 residues. The CDR3 DNA is TGTGCCAGCAGCTTATCCTCGGACAGAGAAAATGAAAAACTGTTTTTT. It is translated as CASSLSSDRENEKLFF.

The genes are TRBV19 and TRBJ1-6; D remains ambiguous. The CDR3 length is 14 residues. V shed 0 bases and J shed 8 bases, with 8 bases lying between them. CDR1 is LNHDA and CDR2 is SQIVND in the germline V gene (reference sequence). CDR3 nucleotides: TGTGCCAGTAGTATAGATCCGCCGTATTCACCCCTCCACTTT. It yields the protein CASSIDPPYSPLHF.

This chain uses TRBV18 with TRBJ1-2, with 11 bases that match TRBD1. With 2 bases clipped from V and 5 bases from J, the junction kept 16 bases outside the gene matches. CDR3 length: 19 residues. From germline, CDR1 is KGHSH and CDR2 LQKENI. CDR3 amino acids: CASSPKRGTGGQKEYGYTF. The DNA for the CDR3 is TGTGCCAGCTCACCAAAACGCGGGACAGGGGGACAAAAAGAATATGGCTACACCTTC.

This chain connects TRBV6-2 or TRBV6-3 to TRBJ2-7, with D tentatively TRBD1 or TRBD2 (5 bases each). The germline V gene has CDR1 MNHEY and CDR2 SVGEGT. With 2 bases removed from V and 2 bases from J, the gap between germline ends came to 13 bases. The CDR3 runs 15 residues. This CDR3 reads CASSYVPGPTYEQYF. The CDR3 coding sequence is TGTGCCAGCAGTTACGTTCCGGGACCGACCTACGAGCAGTACTTC.

The V call is TRBV6-6, the J call TRBJ1-2; tentatively, D is TRBD1 (6 bases). The germline CDR1 and CDR2 sequences are MNHNY and SVGAGI (reference sequence). This CDR3 is 13 amino acids long. V dropped 6 bases and J dropped 3 bases, with 11 bases sitting between them. The CDR3, as DNA: TGTGCCAGCAGGGGGGGCGCAGACTATGGCTACACCTTC. Translating it yields CASRGGADYGYTF.

This clonotype was detected a few times. This chain connects TRBV12-3 or TRBV12-4 to TRBJ2-5; 8 bases agree with TRBD1. The CDR3 is 14 amino acids. V was clipped by 5 bases and J by 2 bases; unmatched bases: 4. The CDR3 DNA is TGTGCCAGCAGTCGGACAGGGAGACAAGAGACCCAGTACTTC. Translated, it gives CASSRTGRQETQYF.

This clonotype was recorded a few times. V and J are TRBV4-1 and TRBJ2-7, with TRBD1 as a possible D gene (6 bases). V was trimmed by 1 base and J by 2 bases, leaving 12 bases between them. Looked up from germline, CDR1 is MGHRA and CDR2 is YSYEKL. The CDR3 has 15 residues. For the CDR3, the DNA is TGCGCCAGCAGCCAAGTGACAGGCGCTACCTACGAGCAGTACGTC. Residues: CASSQVTGATYEQYV.

V usage is TRBV6-1 and J usage is TRBJ1-2; no reliable D call. V was trimmed by 1 base and J by 6 bases, leaving 9 bases between them. The germline CDR1 and CDR2 sequences are MNHNS and SASEGT. There are 13 residues in the CDR3. CDR3 coding DNA: TGTGCCAGCAGTGAAGTAACCACGGATGGCTACACCTTC. Encoded protein: CASSEVTTDGYTF.

This clonotype was picked up a small number of times. The V call is TRBV5-4, the J call TRBJ2-2; D not resolved. Germline assignment: CDR1 SGHNT and CDR2 YYREEE (reference sequence). V was clipped by 2 bases and J by 6 bases, with 8 bases between them. The CDR3 totals 13 residues. The DNA of the CDR3 is TGTGCCAGCAGCTTAGCTGTCCCCGGGGAGCTGTTTTTT. This sequence encodes CASSLAVPGELFF.

This chain connects TRBV12-5 to TRBJ1-1; the D is unclear. The germline V and J ends were trimmed by 4 bases and 1 base, with 4 bases remaining between them. Germline-derived CDR1 and CDR2 are LGHNT and FRNRAP. The CDR3 is made up of 12 amino acids. Here the CDR3 reads CASGYPNTEAFF. The CDR3, as DNA: TGTGCTAGTGGTTATCCGAACACTGAAGCTTTCTTT.

V and J are TRBV5-1 and TRBJ2-5, with D possibly TRBD2 on 6 matching bases. The CDR3 spans 16 residues. Trimming stripped 4 bases from V and 5 bases from J, with 21 bases between. Germline CDR1 and CDR2: SGHRS and YFSETQ. The CDR3 DNA is TGCGCCAGCAGCCCCCCAAGGGTCGGGGGTAAGGAGACCCAGTACTTC. Translating gives CASSPPRVGGKETQYF.

The chain couples TRBV10-3 to TRBJ2-1; TRBD2 agrees at 8 bases. The CDR3 spans 14 residues. CDR1 is ENHRY, CDR2 SYGVKD, per germline. Trimming at V came to 4 bases and at J to 8 bases, leaving 7 bases not matched to a gene. In nucleotides, the CDR3 is TGTGCCATCAGTGGAAGCGGGGGCGGGGATGAGCAGTTCTTC. Encoded protein: CAISGSGGGDEQFF.

This clonotype was detected only a few times. The chain joins TRBV7-9 to TRBJ2-6; the D is unclear. The CDR3 totals 16 residues. V was clipped by 5 bases and J by 4 bases, with 15 bases between them. The germline CDR1 and CDR2 sequences are SEHNR and FQNEAQ (reference sequence). The CDR3 reads CASSHFQGSGANVLTF. DNA of the CDR3: TGTGCCAGCAGCCACTTTCAAGGTTCCGGGGCCAACGTCCTGACTTTC.

V usage is TRBV27 and J usage is TRBJ1-2, with 9 nucleotides matching TRBD1. The J segment lost 6 bases and the V segment lost 6 bases, leaving 11 bases of the junction unmatched. Germline V gene lookup returns CDR1 MNHEY and CDR2 SMNVEV (reference sequence). The CDR3 contains 15 residues. The CDR3 DNA is TGTGCCAGCAGCCGGGACAGGGATGGTTTGGATGGCTACACCTTC. It translates to CASSRDRDGLDGYTF.

The gene calls are TRBV6-6 and TRBJ2-3, with 7 bases identical to TRBD1. The trim removed 4 bases at V and 5 bases at J, leaving 9 bases unmatched. The CDR3 runs to 15 residues. The germline CDR1 and CDR2 sequences are MNHNY and SVGAGI (reference sequence). The CDR3 loop reads CASSSRTGAGDTQYF. For the CDR3, the DNA is TGTGCCAGCAGTTCGCGCACAGGGGCCGGAGATACGCAGTATTTT.

The rearrangement uses TRBV7-6 and TRBJ2-2; maybe TRBD1 (5 bases). V gave up 1 base and J gave up 9 bases, with 15 bases separating them. The CDR3 extends over 15 amino acids. Germline V CDR1 and CDR2: SGHVS, FNYEAQ. CDR3 residues: CASSLVQGRHRELFF. The CDR3 coding sequence is TGTGCCAGCAGCTTAGTGCAGGGAAGGCACCGGGAGCTGTTTTTT.

In this sample, this clonotype turned up a few times. The V call is TRBV10-3, the J call TRBJ2-2; 9 nucleotides match TRBD1. The V gene end was trimmed by 8 bases and the J gene end by 5 bases; junction bases not matched to a gene: 3. This CDR3 contains 13 residues. The germline V gene has CDR1 ENHRY and CDR2 SYGVKD. The CDR3 nucleotides are TGTGCCATCCGGACAGGGGAGACCGGGGAGCTGTTTTTT. Translating it yields CAIRTGETGELFF.

This clonotype was seen more than once but under ten times. The DNA for the CDR3 is TGTGCCAGCAGTTTCTCCGGGGGGGCGTTAAGTGAGCAGTTCTTC. It is translated as CASSFSGGALSEQFF. This chain joins TRBV27 and TRBJ2-1; 8 bases map to TRBD2. The CDR3 has 15 amino acids. With 3 bases clipped from V and 9 bases from J, the junction kept 10 bases outside the gene matches. Germline lookup yields CDR1 MNHEY and CDR2 SMNVEV (reference sequence).

This clonotype was counted ten times or more. This chain links TRBV7-2 with TRBJ1-2; D is ambiguous. Per the germline V gene, CDR1 is SGHTA and CDR2 is FQGNSA. V was pared by 5 bases and J by 0 bases, with 22 bases between. The CDR3 is 18 residues long. The CDR3 here is CASSPSDLYQEANYGYTF. The CDR3 DNA sequence: TGTGCCAGCAGCCCGTCGGACCTATACCAAGAAGCTAACTATGGCTACACCTTC.

The chain is built from TRBV27 and TRBJ2-2; D unresolved. CDR1 is MNHEY, CDR2 SMNVEV, per germline (reference sequence). The CDR3 consists of 17 residues. Trimming pared 2 bases from V and 1 base from J, leaving 14 bases between. The CDR3 DNA sequence: TGTGCCAGCAGTTTAGGCCCCCGGGTCCAGAACACCGGGGAGCTGTTTTTT. This gives the protein CASSLGPRVQNTGELFF.